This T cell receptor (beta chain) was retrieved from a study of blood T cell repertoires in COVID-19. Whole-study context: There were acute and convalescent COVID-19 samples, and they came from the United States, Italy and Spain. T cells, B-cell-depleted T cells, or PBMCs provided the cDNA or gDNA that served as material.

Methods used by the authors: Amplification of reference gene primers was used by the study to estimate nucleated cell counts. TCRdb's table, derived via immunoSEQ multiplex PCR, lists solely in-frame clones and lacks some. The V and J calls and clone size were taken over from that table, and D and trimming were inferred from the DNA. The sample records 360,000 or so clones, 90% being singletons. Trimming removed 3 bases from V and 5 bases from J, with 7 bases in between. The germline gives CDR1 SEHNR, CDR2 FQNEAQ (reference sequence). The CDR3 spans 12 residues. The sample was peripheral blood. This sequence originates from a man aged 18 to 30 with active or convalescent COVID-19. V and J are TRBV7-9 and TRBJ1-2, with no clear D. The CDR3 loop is CASSFSLYGYTF. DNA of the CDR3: TGTGCCAGCAGCTTTAGTCTGTATGGCTACACCTTC.